This record covers a single TCR beta chain. Its antigen is still unknown. The entry originates in a study of vaccination effects on CD4 cells after COVID-19. Some clones are missing from TCRdb's copy, which holds only in-frame ones; the method was immunoSEQ multiplex PCR. The repertoire consists of about 60,000 clones, with roughly 78% occurring once and the leading ten covering roughly 2%. Antigen-specific CD4+ T cells expanded by the ViraFEST assay with viral peptide pools were then sequenced. Following an approximately 9-day culture, CD4+ T cells were purified. Each participant received a vaccine that was either BNT162b2 or mRNA-1273, given as two doses. The healthy vaccine recipients, who had no prior SARS-CoV-2 infection, showed negative nucleocapsid antibodies. This CDR3 contains 15 residues. J lost 8 bases, V lost 2 bases, and 7 bases had no gene match. The V gene's germline CDR1 is KGHDR and CDR2 SFDVKD.

The TCR sequence derives from a human donor who received a COVID-19 vaccine. The sequenced sample was CD4+ T cells from PBMCs cultured with HCoV-OC43 spike peptides, obtained after COVID-19 vaccination. Subset of the sample: HCoV-OC43 spike overlapping peptide pool stimulation. V gene TRBV24-1 combines with J gene TRBJ1-4, with TRBD1 matching over 7 bases. CDR3 loop: CATSDSTGVREKLFF. DNA of the CDR3: TGTGCCACCAGTGATTCCACAGGGGTCCGGGAAAAACTGTTTTTT.